One and the same sample provided the 18 T cell receptor beta chains below, sequenced in a study of long-term antiretroviral therapy in people with HIV. The libraries were made with immunoSEQ v3.0 at survey level. The repertoire was sequenced with immunoSEQ multiplex PCR; TCRdb's copy has only in-frame clones and lacks some. Here the sample spans 7,500 to 10,000 clones, around 83% being singletons. The sequences come from unsorted PBMCs, collected 0.3 years before starting antiretroviral therapy. These receptors were collected from a man between 25 and 39 years old with HIV.

The chain has TRBV27 and TRBJ2-7; no firm D call. Germline CDR1 is MNHEY and CDR2 is SMNVEV (reference sequence). The CDR3 consists of 13 residues. Trimming cost V 3 bases and J 2 bases, with 8 bases left between them. CDR3 bases: TGTGCCAGCAGTTTTAGTAACACCTACGAGCAGTACTTC. Translating gives CASSFSNTYEQYF.

The rearrangement links TRBV27 to TRBJ2-3; 13 bases match TRBD2. The J segment lost 3 bases and the V segment lost 6 bases, leaving 6 bases of the junction unmatched. The CDR3 is made up of 16 amino acids. Germline V gene data show CDR1 as MNHEY and CDR2 as SMNVEV (reference sequence). Here the CDR3 reads CASRLLAGGPTDTQYF. In DNA form, the CDR3 reads TGTGCCAGCAGACTACTAGCGGGAGGGCCGACAGATACGCAGTATTTT.

The chain combines TRBV27 with TRBJ2-7, with TRBD1 identical over 8 bases. In germline, CDR1 is MNHEY, CDR2 SMNVEV (reference sequence). The CDR3 runs to 13 residues. J gave up 6 bases and V 2 bases, and 3 bases lay outside the gene matches. The CDR3 nucleotides are TGTGCCAGCAGTTTAACAGGGGGAAGCGAGCAGTACTTC. It translates to CASSLTGGSEQYF.

The V call is TRBV7-8, the J call TRBJ1-3; no clear D gene. The CDR3 covers 12 residues. With 1 base removed from V and 8 bases from J, the gap between germline ends came to 6 bases. Germline CDR1 is SGHVS and CDR2 is FQNEAQ. The CDR3 loop is CASSLGSDTIYF. CDR3 in DNA: TGTGCCAGCAGCTTAGGGAGTGACACCATATATTTT.

The chain uses TRBV28 and TRBJ1-5, with unresolved D. CDR1 MDHEN and CDR2 SYDVKM come from the germline V gene. Trimming stripped 7 bases from V and 0 bases from J, with 7 bases between. This CDR3 contains 13 residues. The CDR3 DNA sequence: TGTGCCAGCACCATTGATAGCAATCAGCCCCAGCATTTT. Its protein is CASTIDSNQPQHF.

The chain employs TRBV7-9 and TRBJ2-3; 7 positions agree with TRBD2. The CDR3 is 14 amino acids. Germline V gene lookup returns CDR1 SEHNR and CDR2 FQNEAQ (reference sequence). The ends lost 0 bases at V and 5 bases at J; junction bases unmatched: 2. CDR3 sequence (DNA): TGTGCCAGCAGCTTAGCGGGGGGGGAAGATACGCAGTATTTT. Translated, it gives CASSLAGGEDTQYF.

The chain uses TRBV13 and TRBJ2-7; TRBD2 matches at 7 bases. This CDR3 has 15 amino acids. The germline gives CDR1 PRHDT, CDR2 FYEKMQ (reference sequence). Germline trimming cut 5 bases from V and 4 bases from J; bases unmatched to any gene: 11. In nucleotides, the CDR3 is TGTGCCAGCAGCCCCCGGGGTAGCGGGCTATACGAGCAGTACTTC. Residues: CASSPRGSGLYEQYF.

The CDR3 nucleotides are TGTGCCAGCAGGGGACTAGCGGGATGGAGCTCCTACAATGAGCAGTTCTTC. Its translation: CASRGLAGWSSYNEQFF. The chain couples TRBV28 to TRBJ2-1; 13 bases line up with TRBD2. V lost 6 bases to trimming and J lost 0 bases; unmatched junction nucleotides: 5. CDR3 length: 17 amino acids. CDR1 and CDR2 (germline): MDHEN, SYDVKM.

V usage is TRBV19 and J usage is TRBJ1-2, with D unresolved. The CDR3 consists of 14 residues. Germline assignment: CDR1 LNHDA and CDR2 SQIVND (reference sequence). The V end was cut by 1 base, the J end by 2 bases, with 8 bases between. DNA for the CDR3: TGTGCCAGTAGTATAGGAACAGCAAACTATGGCTACACCTTC. This encodes CASSIGTANYGYTF.

The CDR3 loop reads CASSEDGQGHEQYF. CDR3 in DNA: TGTGCCAGCAGTGAAGATGGACAGGGACACGAGCAGTACTTC. The chain joins TRBV2 to TRBJ2-7, with 8 nucleotides matching TRBD1. Trimming removed 1 base from V and 5 bases from J; junction bases left unmatched: 4. Germline V CDR1 and CDR2: SNHLY, FYNNEI. CDR3 length: 14 amino acids.

The chain carries TRBV6-5 and TRBJ2-1; TRBD2 agrees at 9 bases. Germline CDR1 and CDR2: MNHEY and SVGAGI. Trimming cost V 0 bases and J 10 bases; bases outside gene matches: 4. CDR3 size: 14 residues. The chain's CDR3 is CASSYSIAGEEQFF. As DNA, the CDR3 is TGTGCCAGCAGTTACTCGATAGCGGGAGAGGAGCAGTTCTTC.

The count of this clone is one. V usage is TRBV9 and J usage is TRBJ2-3; 10 bases align to TRBD2. The CDR3 extends over 16 amino acids. Germline V gene data show CDR1 as SGDLS and CDR2 as YYNGEE. Germline trimming cut 0 bases from V and 4 bases from J; bases unmatched to any gene: 5. The CDR3 DNA is TGTGCCAGCAGCGTAGGAGCTAGCGGGGGTTCAGATACGCAGTATTTT. Its translation is CASSVGASGGSDTQYF. The full variable domain, in which reference TRBV9 and TRBJ2-3 provide the parts outside the CDR3, is DSGVTQTPKHLITATGQRVTLRCSPRSGDLSVYWYQQSLDQGLQFLIQYYNGEERAKGNILERFSAQQFPDLHSELNLSSLELGDSALYFCASSVGASGGSDTQYFGPGTRLTVL.

J is TRBJ1-2 and V is TRBV29-1; D unclear. Germline V gene data show CDR1 as SQVTM and CDR2 as ANQGSEA. This CDR3 spans 13 amino acids. Trimming removed 7 bases from V and 8 bases from J, with 20 bases in between. The CDR3 region is CSANPAAYGGYTF. The CDR3 DNA sequence: TGCAGCGCCAACCCAGCCGCCTACGGCGGCTACACCTTC.

The chain is built from TRBV2 and TRBJ1-1; 9 positions match TRBD1. The germline gives CDR1 SNHLY, CDR2 FYNNEI. Trimming at V came to 4 bases and at J to 4 bases, leaving 1 base not matched to a gene. This CDR3 has 13 residues. CDR3 residues: CASSATGGTEAFF. The CDR3 coding sequence is TGTGCCAGCAGTGCGACAGGGGGCACTGAAGCTTTCTTT.

The gene calls are TRBV5-8 and TRBJ2-7; TRBD2 matches 13 bases. CDR1 is SGHTS, CDR2 YDEGEE, per germline. Unmatched junction bases numbered 11, after V lost 2 bases and J lost 9 bases. CDR3 length: 16 residues. The CDR3 spells CASSLLGTSGISGQYF. DNA of the CDR3: TGTGCCAGCAGCTTACTCGGGACTAGCGGGATTTCTGGGCAGTACTTC. The full variable domain, with the rest looked up from reference TRBV5-8 and TRBJ2-7, is EAGVTQSPTHLIKTRGQQATLRCSPISGHTSVYWYQQALGLGLQFLLWYDEGEERNRGNFPPRFSGRQFPNYSSELNVNALELEDSALYLCASSLLGTSGISGQYFGPGTRLTVT.

This rearrangement joins TRBV29-1 to TRBJ1-2; 7 bases match TRBD1. Germline CDR1 and CDR2: SQVTM and ANQGSEA. This CDR3 comprises 14 residues. The J segment lost 0 bases and the V segment lost 7 bases, leaving 8 bases of the junction unmatched. CDR3 nucleotide sequence: TGCAGCGCCGACAGGGAGGGGGCTAACTATGGCTACACCTTC. Translated: CSADREGANYGYTF.

The chain combines TRBV2 with TRBJ2-1, with 10 bases lining up with TRBD2. Germline V CDR1 and CDR2: SNHLY, FYNNEI. The trim removed 7 bases at V and 8 bases at J, leaving 5 bases unmatched. The CDR3 contains 13 residues. CDR3 residues: CASTSGSGDEQFF. The CDR3 DNA is TGTGCCAGCACTAGCGGGAGCGGCGATGAGCAGTTCTTC.

Only one count was recorded for this clone. J is TRBJ2-7 and V is TRBV11-3; 7 bases match TRBD2. The junction had 6 bases not matched to a gene; V was cut back by 5 bases and J by 5 bases. CDR3 length: 13 residues. From germline, CDR1 is SGHNT and CDR2 YENEEA. CDR3 sequence (DNA): TGTGCCAGCAGCCTTGGGGGGGAGAACGAGCAGTACTTC. Its translation: CASSLGGENEQYF.